A single sample gave rise to the 21 T cell receptor beta chains below, sequenced in a study of post-analysis software for immune sequencing data. These receptors lack a known antigen. Study observations and caveats: Elevated frequency relative to controls characterized about 5 TRBV segments in patients, TRBV5-6, TRBV5-1 and TRBV20-1 among them.

Prepared TCR beta cDNA libraries contained unique molecular identifiers. TCRdb passed the PCR reads through MiXCR, listing each CDR3 protein once. The sample includes 650,000 to 900,000 distinct CDR3 sequences, roughly 50% of them seen just once. The material sequenced was blood. The receptors here all came from a girl between 10 and 17 years old with multiple sclerosis.

This clonotype was recorded a few times. This chain connects TRBV29-1 to TRBJ2-7, with D possibly being TRBD1 (6 bases). This CDR3 is built from 13 residues. Germline V gene data show CDR1 as SQVTM and CDR2 as ANQGSEA. The germline V and J ends were trimmed by 1 base and 0 bases, with 7 bases remaining between them. CDR3 nucleotide sequence: TGCAGCGTTGAAGGGGACATCTCCTACGAGCAGTACTTC. Its protein product is CSVEGDISYEQYF.

The chain employs TRBV12-5 and TRBJ1-4; no reliable D call. Between the trimmed V and J ends, which lost 1 base and 0 bases, there was a span of 9 bases. This CDR3 contains 16 residues. CDR1 LGHNT and CDR2 FRNRAP come from the germline V gene. CDR3 protein: CASGLGGFATNEKLFF. The DNA for the CDR3 is TGTGCTAGTGGTTTGGGAGGGTTTGCAACTAATGAAAAACTGTTTTTT.

The V gene is TRBV7-6, the J gene TRBJ2-3; D gene unclear. The V gene's germline CDR1 is SGHVS and CDR2 FNYEAQ. V lost 4 bases to trimming and J lost 4 bases, with 12 bases between them. CDR3 length: 14 amino acids. CDR3 DNA sequence: TGTGCCAGCAGCTCCCCCTTAGGTCCAGATACGCAGTATTTT. It codes for CASSSPLGPDTQYF. The full variable domain, completed using reference TRBV7-6 and TRBJ2-3, is GAGVSQSPRYKVTKRGQDVALRCDPISGHVSLYWYRQALGQGPEFLTYFNYEAQQDKSGLPNDRFSAERPEGSISTLTIQRTEQRDSAMYRCASSSPLGPDTQYFGPGTRLTVL.

V usage is TRBV20-1 and J usage is TRBJ1-5; no reliable D call. This CDR3 is 14 amino acids long. Trimming cost V 0 bases and J 0 bases, with 6 bases left between them. Looked up from germline, CDR1 is DFQATT and CDR2 is SNEGSKA (reference sequence). The CDR3: CSARDGTSNQPQHF. The CDR3 nucleotides read TGCAGTGCTAGAGATGGAACTAGCAATCAGCCCCAGCATTTT.

This clonotype has a handful of counts. The V call is TRBV20-1, the J call TRBJ2-7, with D unclear. Germline CDR1 is DFQATT and CDR2 is SNEGSKA (reference sequence). CDR3 length equals 8 residues. Trimming pared 3 bases from V and 6 bases from J, leaving 0 bases between. This CDR3 reads CSASEQYF. The CDR3, as DNA: TGCAGTGCTAGCGAGCAGTACTTC.

This chain connects TRBV2 to TRBJ2-1, with D possibly TRBD1 on 5 matching bases. This CDR3 contains 13 residues. Germline V CDR1 and CDR2: SNHLY, FYNNEI. V dropped 6 bases and J dropped 9 bases, with 15 bases sitting between them. For the CDR3, the DNA is TGTGCCAGCAGGGACACAGCTCTGGCTGAGCAGTTCTTC. Residues: CASRDTALAEQFF. The full variable domain, rest sourced from reference TRBV2 and TRBJ2-1, is EPEVTQTPSHQVTQMGQEVILRCVPISNHLYFYWYRQILGQKVEFLVSFYNNEISEKSEIFDDQFSVERPDGSNFTLKIRSTKLEDSAMYFCASRDTALAEQFFGPGTRLTVL.

In this sample, this clonotype turned up a few times. The chain links TRBV12-3 or TRBV12-4 to TRBJ2-3, with 11 bases identical to TRBD2. The CDR3 has 14 residues. The ends lost 6 bases at V and 8 bases at J; junction bases unmatched: 7. The DNA of the CDR3 is TGTGCCAGCAGCCCGACTAGCGGGACGGGTACGCAGTATTTT. Its translation is CASSPTSGTGTQYF.

This chain joins TRBV29-1 and TRBJ2-7; tentative D call: TRBD1 (5 bases). Germline values: CDR1 SQVTM, CDR2 ANQGSEA. Trimming removed 6 bases at V and 3 bases at J, with 21 bases between. The length of the CDR3 is 15 residues. The CDR3: CSVDLSGRPHYEQYF. CDR3 coding DNA: TGCAGCGTCGACCTCTCAGGGCGCCCTCACTACGAGCAGTACTTC.

This clonotype was picked up a small number of times. V gene TRBV4-2 combines with J gene TRBJ2-3; D ambiguous. Germline V gene sequence: CDR1 LGHNA, CDR2 YNFKEQ. The CDR3 is 14 residues long. V was trimmed by 0 bases and J by 1 base, leaving 5 bases between them. CDR3 region: CASSQEGRTDTQYF. CDR3 coding DNA: TGTGCCAGCAGCCAAGAGGGCCGCACAGATACGCAGTATTTT.

The rearrangement uses TRBV5-1 and TRBJ2-7; 11 nucleotides line up with TRBD2. Per germline, CDR1 SGHRS and CDR2 YFSETQ. After removal of 3 bases from V and 1 base from J, the junction contained 12 bases not matched to a gene. The CDR3 consists of 18 residues. The CDR3 sequence: CASSWRGGTSGKSYEQYF. CDR3 DNA: TGCGCCAGCAGCTGGAGGGGTGGGACTAGCGGAAAATCCTACGAGCAGTACTTC.

The chain uses TRBV7-2 and TRBJ2-1, with 7 bases lining up with TRBD2. Germline V gives CDR1 SGHTA, CDR2 FQGNSA. V shed 5 bases, J shed 8 bases, and the junction held 12 bases outside the gene matches. CDR3 length equals 15 residues. The CDR3 nucleotides are TGTGCCAGCAGCACGGTAGCGGGCCCGCTCTATGAGCAGTTCTTC. The encoded protein is CASSTVAGPLYEQFF.

This clonotype occurred a few times. Here the CDR3 reads CASSAGLAGGPTQYF. DNA for the CDR3: TGTGCCAGCAGCGCGGGACTAGCGGGAGGACCTACCCAGTACTTC. The chain joins TRBV12-3 or TRBV12-4 to TRBJ2-5, with 15 positions matching TRBD2. V dropped 6 bases and J dropped 8; count of bases not matched to a gene: 7. The CDR3 has 15 residues.

The chain links TRBV6-2 or TRBV6-3 to TRBJ2-7; no clear D. Trimming removed 7 bases at V and 10 bases at J, with 17 bases between. The germline CDR1 and CDR2 sequences are MNHEY and SVGEGT. This CDR3 contains 12 residues. Here the CDR3 DNA reads TGTGCCAGCATGGGCGGTTGGGATACCCAGTACTTC. This translates into CASMGGWDTQYF.

This clonotype was recorded a few times. The chain combines TRBV12-3 or TRBV12-4 with TRBJ2-7; the match to TRBD2 covers 12 bases. This CDR3 comprises 14 residues. V was pared by 2 bases and J by 5 bases, with 1 base of the junction left unmatched. The CDR3 bases are TGTGCCAGCAGTTTAACTAGCGGGAGGAACGAGCAGTACTTC. Its protein is CASSLTSGRNEQYF.

This clonotype was counted between two and nine times. The chain joins TRBV11-1 to TRBJ2-5; the D gene is possibly TRBD2 (5 bases). This CDR3 has 13 amino acids. Trimming left V 5 bases short and J 11 bases short, with 18 bases between. Germline V gives CDR1 SGHAT, CDR2 FQDESV (reference sequence). The CDR3 spells CASSPRVAGGQYF. The CDR3 nucleotides are TGTGCCAGCAGCCCTAGAGTGGCGGGCGGGCAGTACTTC.

This clonotype was detected a few times. The rearrangement uses TRBV6-5 and TRBJ1-2, with 7 bases matching TRBD1. The CDR3 covers 14 residues. V lost 4 bases to trimming and J lost 5 bases; unmatched junction nucleotides: 7. Looked up from germline, CDR1 is MNHEY and CDR2 is SVGAGI. As DNA, the CDR3 is TGTGCCAGCAGTTGCAGAGGGGGCGATTATGGCTACACCTTC. This translates into CASSCRGGDYGYTF.

The chain carries TRBV18 and TRBJ1-1, with a tentative D call TRBD1 (6 bases). Germline V lookup: CDR1 KGHSH, CDR2 LQKENI. The CDR3 extends over 14 amino acids. With 1 base removed from V and 3 bases from J, the gap between germline ends came to 9 bases. CDR3 sequence (DNA): TGTGCCAGCTCACCACGTTCAGGGGACACTGAAGCTTTCTTT. Its translation: CASSPRSGDTEAFF.

The chain links TRBV7-9 to TRBJ1-2; 8 nucleotides agree with TRBD1. From germline, CDR1 is SEHNR and CDR2 FQNEAQ (reference sequence). V gave up 2 bases and J gave up 7 bases; unmatched junction bases: 6. The CDR3 runs to 14 residues. In DNA, the CDR3 is TGTGCCAGCAGCTTACAGGACAGGGTCGGTGGCTACACCTTC. This translates into CASSLQDRVGGYTF.

V and J are TRBV6-1 and TRBJ2-7; perhaps TRBD2 as D (6 bases). Trimming cost V 8 bases and J 0 bases, with 11 bases left between them. Germline values: CDR1 MNHNS, CDR2 SASEGT. The CDR3 consists of 13 residues. CDR3 region: CASLDGSSYEQYF. Here the CDR3 DNA reads TGTGCCAGCCTCGACGGGAGCTCCTACGAGCAGTACTTC.

The DNA for the CDR3 is TGTGCCAGCAGTCGCCCTAGCGGGAGCAACAATGAGCAGTTCTTC. Encoded protein: CASSRPSGSNNEQFF. The genes are TRBV6-1 and TRBJ2-1; 10 nucleotides line up with TRBD2. The CDR3 covers 15 residues. CDR1 and CDR2 from the germline V gene are MNHNS and SASEGT. The trim removed 5 bases at V and 5 bases at J, leaving 6 bases unmatched.

J is TRBJ1-2 and V is TRBV29-1; D possibly corresponds to TRBD1 (5 bases). The CDR3 totals 15 residues. Germline assignment: CDR1 SQVTM and CDR2 ANQGSEA. Deletions cut 0 bases from V and 4 bases from J, with 15 bases between. The CDR3 coding sequence is TGCAGCGTTGAAGATCTTGGCAGGGCCCTCTATGGCTACACCTTC. It specifies CSVEDLGRALYGYTF.